This T cell receptor beta chain is from a study of cytomegalovirus exposure and HLA in healthy donors. In the study overall: Drawn from HLA-typed donors, approximately 86 million unique TCRs were held in an early data release.

Sampled while nominally healthy, donors likely had unrecorded immune exposures. This PCR relied on a set of 60 Vbeta primers and 13 Jbeta primers. The data were produced by immunoSEQ multiplex PCR, yet TCRdb's version contains in-frame clones alone and is incomplete. The sample lists 140,000 or so clones; approximately 79% were seen once. What was sequenced was PBMCs. The clonotype was recovered from a young woman in good health and CMV-seronegative.

CDR3 nucleotides: TGTGCTAGTGGTTTGGTACTTGGGAGTCTAGCGGGGGGGGGTGCTGGATATGAGCAGTTCTTC. Encoded protein: CASGLVLGSLAGGGAGYEQFF. The rearrangement links TRBV12-5 to TRBJ2-1; 12 positions agree with TRBD2. CDR3 length: 21 residues. CDR1 LGHNT and CDR2 FRNRAP come from the germline V gene. Unmatched junction bases numbered 20, after V lost 0 bases and J lost 8 bases.